This T cell receptor beta chain was found in a study of early T cells in non-severe SARS-CoV-2 infection. One entry per CDR3 protein results from TCRdb running MiXCR on the 5' RACE reads. The sample includes some 70,000 distinct CDR3 sequences, about 9% of them seen just once. Findings and caveats of the study: VDJdb-based matching was biased toward anti-spike CD8 responses and missed private and CD4 specificities.

As regards this clonotype: Antigen specificity is unknown.

Germline trimming cut 7 bases from V and 5 bases from J; bases unmatched to any gene: 6. Germline CDR1 KGHDR, CDR2 SFDVKD. The CDR3 is made up of 13 amino acids. The chain has TRBV24-1 and TRBJ1-1; TRBD1 aligns across 7 bases. The receptor comes from an adult who was a healthcare worker with PCR-confirmed SARS-CoV-2 infection or an uninfected control (not recorded which). The sequenced sample was whole blood. The CDR3 DNA follows: TGTGCCACCAGAAGGACAGGTGGGACTGAAGCTTTCTTT. Translation: CATRRTGGTEAFF.